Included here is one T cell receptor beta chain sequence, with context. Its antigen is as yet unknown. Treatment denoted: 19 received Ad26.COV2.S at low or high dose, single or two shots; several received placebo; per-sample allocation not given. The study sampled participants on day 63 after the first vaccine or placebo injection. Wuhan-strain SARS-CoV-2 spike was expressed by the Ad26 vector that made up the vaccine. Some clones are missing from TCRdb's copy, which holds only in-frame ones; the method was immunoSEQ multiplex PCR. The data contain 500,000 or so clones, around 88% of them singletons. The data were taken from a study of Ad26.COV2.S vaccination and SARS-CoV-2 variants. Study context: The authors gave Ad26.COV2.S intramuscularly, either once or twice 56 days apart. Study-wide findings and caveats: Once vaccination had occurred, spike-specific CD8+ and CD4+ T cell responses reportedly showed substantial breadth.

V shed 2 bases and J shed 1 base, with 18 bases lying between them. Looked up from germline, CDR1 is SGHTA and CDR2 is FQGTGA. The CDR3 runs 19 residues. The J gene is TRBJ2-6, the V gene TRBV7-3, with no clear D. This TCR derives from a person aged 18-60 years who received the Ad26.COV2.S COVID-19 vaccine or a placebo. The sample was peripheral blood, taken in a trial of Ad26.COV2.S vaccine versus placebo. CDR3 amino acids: CASSLFIPGPGSGANVLTF. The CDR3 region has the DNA TGTGCCAGCAGCTTATTTATCCCGGGCCCAGGATCTGGGGCCAACGTCCTGACTTTC.